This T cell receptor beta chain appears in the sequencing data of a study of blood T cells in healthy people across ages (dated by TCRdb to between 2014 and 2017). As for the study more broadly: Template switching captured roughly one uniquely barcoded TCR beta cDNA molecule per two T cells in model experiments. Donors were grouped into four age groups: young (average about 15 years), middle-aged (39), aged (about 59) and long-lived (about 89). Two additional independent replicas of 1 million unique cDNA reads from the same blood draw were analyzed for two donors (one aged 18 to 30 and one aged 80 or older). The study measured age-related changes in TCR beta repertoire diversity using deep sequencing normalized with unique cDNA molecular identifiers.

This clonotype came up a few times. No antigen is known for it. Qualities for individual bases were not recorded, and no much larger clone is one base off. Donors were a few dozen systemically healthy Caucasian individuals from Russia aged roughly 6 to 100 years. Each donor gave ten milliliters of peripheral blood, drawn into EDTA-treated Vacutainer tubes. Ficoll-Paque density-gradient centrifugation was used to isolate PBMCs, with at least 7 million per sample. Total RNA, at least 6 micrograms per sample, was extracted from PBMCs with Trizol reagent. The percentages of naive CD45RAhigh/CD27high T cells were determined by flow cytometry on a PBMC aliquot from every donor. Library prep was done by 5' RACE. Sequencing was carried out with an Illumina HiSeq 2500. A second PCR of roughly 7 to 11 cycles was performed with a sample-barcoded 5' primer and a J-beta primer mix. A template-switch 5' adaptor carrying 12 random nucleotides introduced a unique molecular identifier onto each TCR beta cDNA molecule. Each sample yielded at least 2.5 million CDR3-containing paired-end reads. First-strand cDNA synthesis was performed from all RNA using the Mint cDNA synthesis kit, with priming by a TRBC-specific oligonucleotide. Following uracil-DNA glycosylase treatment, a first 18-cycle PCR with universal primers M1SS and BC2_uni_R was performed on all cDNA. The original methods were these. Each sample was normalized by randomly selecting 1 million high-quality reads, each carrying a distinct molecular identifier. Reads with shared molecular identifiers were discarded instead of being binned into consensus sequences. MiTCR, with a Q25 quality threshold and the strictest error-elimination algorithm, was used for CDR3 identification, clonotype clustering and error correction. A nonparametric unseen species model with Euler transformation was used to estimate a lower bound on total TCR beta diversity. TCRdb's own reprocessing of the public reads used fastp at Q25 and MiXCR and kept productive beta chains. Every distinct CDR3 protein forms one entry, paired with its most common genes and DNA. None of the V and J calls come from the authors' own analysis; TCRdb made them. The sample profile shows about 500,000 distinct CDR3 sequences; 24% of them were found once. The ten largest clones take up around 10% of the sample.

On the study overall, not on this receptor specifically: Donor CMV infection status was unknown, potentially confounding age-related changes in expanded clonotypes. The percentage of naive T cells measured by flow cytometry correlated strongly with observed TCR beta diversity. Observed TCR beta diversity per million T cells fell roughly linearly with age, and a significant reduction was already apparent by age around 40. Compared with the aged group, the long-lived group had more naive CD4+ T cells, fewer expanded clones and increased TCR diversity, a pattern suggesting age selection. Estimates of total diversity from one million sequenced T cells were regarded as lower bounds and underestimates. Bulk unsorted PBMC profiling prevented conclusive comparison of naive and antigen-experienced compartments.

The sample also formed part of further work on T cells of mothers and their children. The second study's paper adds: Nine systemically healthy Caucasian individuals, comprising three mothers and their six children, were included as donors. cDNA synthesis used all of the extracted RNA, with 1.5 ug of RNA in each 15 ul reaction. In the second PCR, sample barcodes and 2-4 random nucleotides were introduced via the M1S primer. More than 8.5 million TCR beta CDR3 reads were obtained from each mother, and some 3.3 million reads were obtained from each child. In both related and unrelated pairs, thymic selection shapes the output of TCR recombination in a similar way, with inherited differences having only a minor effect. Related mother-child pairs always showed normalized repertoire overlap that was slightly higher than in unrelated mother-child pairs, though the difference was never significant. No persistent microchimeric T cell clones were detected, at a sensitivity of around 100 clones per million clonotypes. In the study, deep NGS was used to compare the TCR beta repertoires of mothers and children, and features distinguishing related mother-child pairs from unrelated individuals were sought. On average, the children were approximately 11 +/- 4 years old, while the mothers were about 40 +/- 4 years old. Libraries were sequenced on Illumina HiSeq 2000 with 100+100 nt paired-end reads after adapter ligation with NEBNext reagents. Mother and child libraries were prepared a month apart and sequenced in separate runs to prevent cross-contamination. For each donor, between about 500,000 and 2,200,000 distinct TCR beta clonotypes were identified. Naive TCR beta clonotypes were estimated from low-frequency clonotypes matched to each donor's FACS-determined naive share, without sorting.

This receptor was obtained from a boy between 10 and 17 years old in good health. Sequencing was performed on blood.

The CDR3 sequence is CAISERSPSSGQFF. The DNA sequence is TGTGCCATCAGTGAGAGGTCCCCTAGCTCGGGGCAGTTCTTC. Recombination connected TRBV10-3 to TRBJ2-1; the D gene is perhaps TRBD2, on 5 matching bases. Spanning cysteine to phenylalanine, the CDR3 consists of 14 amino acids. The retained sequence is limited to the CDR3, 42 bases, with the frame set at the first base. Based on the germline V gene, the CDR1 and CDR2 sequences are ENHRY and SYGVKD. V is clipped by 2 bases and J by 12 bases, and the sequence between their germline boundaries is 17 bases long.